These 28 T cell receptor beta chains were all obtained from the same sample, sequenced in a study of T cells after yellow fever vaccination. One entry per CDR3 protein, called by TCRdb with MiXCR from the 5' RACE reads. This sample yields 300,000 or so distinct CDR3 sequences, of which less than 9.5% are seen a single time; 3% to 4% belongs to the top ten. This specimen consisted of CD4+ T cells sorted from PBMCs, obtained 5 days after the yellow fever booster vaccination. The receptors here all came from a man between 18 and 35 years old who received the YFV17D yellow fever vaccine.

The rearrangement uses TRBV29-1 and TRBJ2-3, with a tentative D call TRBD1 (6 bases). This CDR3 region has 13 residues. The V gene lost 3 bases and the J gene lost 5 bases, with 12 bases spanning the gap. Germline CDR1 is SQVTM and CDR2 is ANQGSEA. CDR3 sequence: CSVEITGRDTQYF. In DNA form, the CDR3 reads TGCAGCGTTGAGATTACAGGGCGAGATACGCAGTATTTT.

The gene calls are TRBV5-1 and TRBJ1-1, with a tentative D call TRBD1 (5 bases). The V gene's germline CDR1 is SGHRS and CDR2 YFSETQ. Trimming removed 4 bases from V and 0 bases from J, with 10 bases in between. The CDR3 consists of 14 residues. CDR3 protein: CASSLGVMNTEAFF. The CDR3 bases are TGCGCCAGCAGCCTGGGGGTAATGAACACTGAAGCTTTCTTT.

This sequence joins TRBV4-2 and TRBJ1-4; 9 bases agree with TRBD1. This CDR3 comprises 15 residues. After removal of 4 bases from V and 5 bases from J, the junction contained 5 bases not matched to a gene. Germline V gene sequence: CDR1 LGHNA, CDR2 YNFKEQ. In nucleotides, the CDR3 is TGTGCCAGCAGCCTCCAGGACAGGGGCAATGAAAAACTGTTTTTT. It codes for CASSLQDRGNEKLFF.

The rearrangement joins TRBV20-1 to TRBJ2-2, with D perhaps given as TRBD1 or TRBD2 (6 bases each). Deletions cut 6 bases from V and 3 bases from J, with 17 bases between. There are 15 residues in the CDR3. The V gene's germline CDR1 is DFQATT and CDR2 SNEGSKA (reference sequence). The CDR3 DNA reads TGCAGTGCGTATCCGGGAGAGGGGGACACCGGGGAGCTGTTTTTT. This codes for CSAYPGEGDTGELFF.

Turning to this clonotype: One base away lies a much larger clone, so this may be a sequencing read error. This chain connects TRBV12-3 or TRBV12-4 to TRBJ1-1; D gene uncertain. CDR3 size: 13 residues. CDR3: CASSWDSNTVAFF. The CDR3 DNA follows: TGTGCCAGCAGTTGGGATTCGAACACTGTAGCTTTCTTT.

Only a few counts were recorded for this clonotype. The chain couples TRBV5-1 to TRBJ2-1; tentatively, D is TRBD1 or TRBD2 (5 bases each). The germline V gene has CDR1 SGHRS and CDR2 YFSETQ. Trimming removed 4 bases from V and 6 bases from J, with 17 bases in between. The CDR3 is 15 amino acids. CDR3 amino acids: CASSLGPRGPNEQFF. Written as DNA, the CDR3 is TGCGCCAGCAGCCTGGGACCTCGAGGGCCCAATGAGCAGTTCTTC. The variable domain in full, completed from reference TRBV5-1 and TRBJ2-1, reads KAGVTQTPRYLIKTRGQQVTLSCSPISGHRSVSWYQQTPGQGLQFLFEYFSETQRNKGNFPGRFSGRQFSNSRSEMNVSTLELGDSALYLCASSLGPRGPNEQFFGPGTRLTVL.

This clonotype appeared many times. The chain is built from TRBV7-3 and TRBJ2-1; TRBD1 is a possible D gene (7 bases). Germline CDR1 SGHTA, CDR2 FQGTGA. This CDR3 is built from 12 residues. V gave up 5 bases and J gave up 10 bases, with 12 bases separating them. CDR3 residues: CASSPQGGEQFF. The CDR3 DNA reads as TGTGCCAGCAGCCCGCAGGGGGGAGAGCAGTTCTTC.

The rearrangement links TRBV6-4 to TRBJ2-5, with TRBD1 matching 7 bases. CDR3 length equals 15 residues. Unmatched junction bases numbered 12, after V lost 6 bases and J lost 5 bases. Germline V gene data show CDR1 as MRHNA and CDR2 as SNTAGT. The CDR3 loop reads CASSAQTGRIETQYF. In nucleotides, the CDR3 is TGTGCCAGCAGCGCCCAGACAGGGCGGATCGAGACCCAGTACTTC.

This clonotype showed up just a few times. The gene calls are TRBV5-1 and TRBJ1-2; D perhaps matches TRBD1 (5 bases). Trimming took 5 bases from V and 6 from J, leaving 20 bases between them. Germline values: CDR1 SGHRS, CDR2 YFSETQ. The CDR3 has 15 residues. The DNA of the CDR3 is TGCGCCAGCAGTTTGACTGCTCCGCGGGGGAATGGCTACACCTTC. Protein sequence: CASSLTAPRGNGYTF.

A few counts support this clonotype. Here the CDR3 DNA reads TGCGCCAGCAGCACTAGTGACACCGGGGAGCTGTTTTTT. Protein product: CASSTSDTGELFF. The gene calls are TRBV5-1 and TRBJ2-2, with D possibly matching TRBD2 (5 bases). This CDR3 has 13 amino acids. Germline V gene data show CDR1 as SGHRS and CDR2 as YFSETQ. The V gene lost 4 bases and the J gene lost 3 bases, with 7 bases spanning the gap.

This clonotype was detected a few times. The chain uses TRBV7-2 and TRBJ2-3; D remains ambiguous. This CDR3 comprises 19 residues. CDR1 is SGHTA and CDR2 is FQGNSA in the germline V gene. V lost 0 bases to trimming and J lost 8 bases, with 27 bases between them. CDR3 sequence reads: CASSLAHVFSGRVQSTQYF. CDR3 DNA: TGTGCCAGCAGCTTAGCTCACGTGTTTTCCGGAAGAGTCCAGAGTACGCAGTATTTT.

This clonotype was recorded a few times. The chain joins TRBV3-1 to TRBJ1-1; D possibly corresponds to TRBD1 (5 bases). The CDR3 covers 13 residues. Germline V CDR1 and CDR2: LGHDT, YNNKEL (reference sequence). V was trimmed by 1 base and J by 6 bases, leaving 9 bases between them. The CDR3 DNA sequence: TGTGCCAGCAGCCAAGTGAGGGGAGCTGAAGCTTTCTTT. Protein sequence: CASSQVRGAEAFF.

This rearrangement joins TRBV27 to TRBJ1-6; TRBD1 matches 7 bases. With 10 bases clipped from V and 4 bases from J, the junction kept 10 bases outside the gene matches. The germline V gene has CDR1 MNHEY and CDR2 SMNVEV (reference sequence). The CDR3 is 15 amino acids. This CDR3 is CATSPGTAYNSPLHF. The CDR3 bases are TGTGCCACTTCCCCCGGGACAGCATATAATTCACCCCTCCACTTT.

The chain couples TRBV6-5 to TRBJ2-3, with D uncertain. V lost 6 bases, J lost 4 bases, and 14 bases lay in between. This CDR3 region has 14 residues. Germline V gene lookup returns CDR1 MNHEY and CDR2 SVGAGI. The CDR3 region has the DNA TGTGCCAGCAGCCCCCGGGCGGTGGCAGATACGCAGTATTTT. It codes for CASSPRAVADTQYF.

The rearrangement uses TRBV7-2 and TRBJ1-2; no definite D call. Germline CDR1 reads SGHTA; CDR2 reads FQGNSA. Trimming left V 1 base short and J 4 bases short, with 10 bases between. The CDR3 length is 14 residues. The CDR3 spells CASSLDGSGYGYTF. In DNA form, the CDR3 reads TGTGCCAGCAGCTTAGATGGGTCGGGCTATGGCTACACCTTC.

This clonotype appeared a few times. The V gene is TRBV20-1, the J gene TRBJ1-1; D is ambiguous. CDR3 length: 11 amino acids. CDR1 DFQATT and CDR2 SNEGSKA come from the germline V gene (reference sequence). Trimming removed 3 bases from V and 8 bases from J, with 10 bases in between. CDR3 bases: TGCAGTGCTAGGGCCGGGTCGGAAGCTTTCTTT. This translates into CSARAGSEAFF.

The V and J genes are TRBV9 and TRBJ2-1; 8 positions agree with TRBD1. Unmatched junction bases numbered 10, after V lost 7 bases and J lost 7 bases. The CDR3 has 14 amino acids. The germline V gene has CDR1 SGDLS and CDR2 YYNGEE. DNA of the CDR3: TGTGCCAGCCAACCAGGGGGCTTTTCGAATGAGCAGTTCTTC. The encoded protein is CASQPGGFSNEQFF.

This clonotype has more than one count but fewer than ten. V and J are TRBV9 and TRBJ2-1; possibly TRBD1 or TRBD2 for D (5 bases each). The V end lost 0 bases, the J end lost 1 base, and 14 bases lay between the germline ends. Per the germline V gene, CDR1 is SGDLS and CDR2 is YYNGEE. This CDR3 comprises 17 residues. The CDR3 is CASSVERGRASYNEQFF. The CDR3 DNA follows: TGTGCCAGCAGCGTAGAGAGGGGTAGGGCTTCCTACAATGAGCAGTTCTTC.

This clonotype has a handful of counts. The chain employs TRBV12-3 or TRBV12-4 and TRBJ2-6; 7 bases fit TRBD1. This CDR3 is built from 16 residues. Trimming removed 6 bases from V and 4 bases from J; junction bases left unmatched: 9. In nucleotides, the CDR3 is TGTGCCAGCAGCACAAGGGGGACAGCCGGGGCCAACGTCCTGACTTTC. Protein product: CASSTRGTAGANVLTF.

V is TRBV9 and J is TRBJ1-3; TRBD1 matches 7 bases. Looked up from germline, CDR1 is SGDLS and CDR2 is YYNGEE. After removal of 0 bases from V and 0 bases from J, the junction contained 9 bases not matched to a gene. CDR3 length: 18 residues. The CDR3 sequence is CASSVESGQGDSGNTIYF. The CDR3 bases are TGTGCCAGCAGCGTAGAGTCGGGGCAGGGGGACTCTGGAAACACCATATATTTT.

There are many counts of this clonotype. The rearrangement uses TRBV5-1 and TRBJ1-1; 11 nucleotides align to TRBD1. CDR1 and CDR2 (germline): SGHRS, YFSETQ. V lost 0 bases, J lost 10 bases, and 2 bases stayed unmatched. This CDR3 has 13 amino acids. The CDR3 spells CASSLGDRGSAFF. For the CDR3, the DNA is TGCGCCAGCAGCTTGGGGGACAGGGGGTCAGCTTTCTTT.

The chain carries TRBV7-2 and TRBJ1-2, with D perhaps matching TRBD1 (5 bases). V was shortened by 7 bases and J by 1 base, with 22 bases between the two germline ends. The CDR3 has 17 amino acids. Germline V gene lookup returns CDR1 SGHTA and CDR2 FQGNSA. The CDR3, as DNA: TGTGCCAGCACCTATCGGGACGGTACCACCCTTAACTATGGCTACACCTTC. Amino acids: CASTYRDGTTLNYGYTF. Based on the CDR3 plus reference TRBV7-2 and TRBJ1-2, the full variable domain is GAGVSQSPSNKVTEKGKDVELRCDPISGHTALYWYRQSLGQGLEFLIYFQGNSAPDKSGLPSDRFSAERTGGSVSTLTIQRTQQEDSAVYLCASTYRDGTTLNYGYTFGSGTRLTVV.

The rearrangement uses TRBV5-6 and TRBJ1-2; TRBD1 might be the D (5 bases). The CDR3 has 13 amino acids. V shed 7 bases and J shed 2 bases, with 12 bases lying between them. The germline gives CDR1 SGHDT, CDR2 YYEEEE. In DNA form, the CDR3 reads TGTGCCAGCCACGGACACCGCAACTATGGCTACACCTTC. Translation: CASHGHRNYGYTF.

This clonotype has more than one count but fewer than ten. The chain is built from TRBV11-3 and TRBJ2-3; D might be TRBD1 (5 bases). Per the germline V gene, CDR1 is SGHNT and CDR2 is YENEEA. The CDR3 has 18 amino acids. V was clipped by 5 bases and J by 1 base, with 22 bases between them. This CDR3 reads CASSPGLFRDFGTDTQYF. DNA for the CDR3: TGTGCCAGCAGCCCCGGTCTTTTCAGGGATTTTGGCACAGATACGCAGTATTTT.

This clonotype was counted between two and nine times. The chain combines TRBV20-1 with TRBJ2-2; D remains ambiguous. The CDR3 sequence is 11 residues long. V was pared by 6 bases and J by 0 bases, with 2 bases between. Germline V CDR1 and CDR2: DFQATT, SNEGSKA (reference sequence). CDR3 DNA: TGCAGTGCCACGAACACCGGGGAGCTGTTTTTT. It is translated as CSATNTGELFF.

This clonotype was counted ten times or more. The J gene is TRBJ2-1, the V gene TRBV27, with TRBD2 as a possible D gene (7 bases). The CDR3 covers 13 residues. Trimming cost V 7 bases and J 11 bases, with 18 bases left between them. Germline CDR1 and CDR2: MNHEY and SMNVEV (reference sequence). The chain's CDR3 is CASKGPGRGQQFF. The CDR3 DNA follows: TGTGCCAGCAAAGGCCCGGGGCGGGGGCAGCAGTTCTTC.

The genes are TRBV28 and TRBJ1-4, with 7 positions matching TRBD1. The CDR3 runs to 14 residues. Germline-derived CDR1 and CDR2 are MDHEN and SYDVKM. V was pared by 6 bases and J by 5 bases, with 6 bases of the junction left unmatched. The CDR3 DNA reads TGTGCCAGCAGCACCGGGACAGTGAATGAAAAACTGTTTTTT. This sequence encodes CASSTGTVNEKLFF. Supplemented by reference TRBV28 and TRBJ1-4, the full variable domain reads DVKVTQSSRYLVKRTGEKVFLECVQDMDHENMFWYRQDPGLGLRLIYFSYDVKMKEKGDIPEGYSVSREKKERFSLILESASTNQTSMYLCASSTGTVNEKLFFGSGTQLSVL.

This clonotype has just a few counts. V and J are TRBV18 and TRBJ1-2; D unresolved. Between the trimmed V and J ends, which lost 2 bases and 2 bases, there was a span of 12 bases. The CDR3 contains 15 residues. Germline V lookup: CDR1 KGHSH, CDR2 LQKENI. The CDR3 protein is CASSPYEVGNYGYTF. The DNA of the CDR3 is TGTGCCAGCTCACCATATGAGGTCGGCAACTATGGCTACACCTTC.